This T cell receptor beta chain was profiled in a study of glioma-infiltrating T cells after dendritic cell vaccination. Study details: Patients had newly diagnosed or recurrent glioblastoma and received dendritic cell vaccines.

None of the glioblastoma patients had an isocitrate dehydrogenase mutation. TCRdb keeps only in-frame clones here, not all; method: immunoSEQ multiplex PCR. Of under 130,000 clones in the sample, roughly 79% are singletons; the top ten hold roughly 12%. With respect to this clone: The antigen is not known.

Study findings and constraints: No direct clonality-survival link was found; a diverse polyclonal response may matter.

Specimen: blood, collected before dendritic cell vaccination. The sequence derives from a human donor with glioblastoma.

CDR3 amino acids: CASRDGGRNEQFF. CDR3 bases: TGTGCCAGTAGGGACGGGGGGAGGAATGAGCAGTTCTTC. J is TRBJ2-1 and V is TRBV19; 7 bases align to TRBD2. J gave up 7 bases and V 6 bases, and 6 bases lay outside the gene matches. CDR3 length: 13 amino acids. Germline CDR1 is LNHDA and CDR2 is SQIVND (reference sequence).